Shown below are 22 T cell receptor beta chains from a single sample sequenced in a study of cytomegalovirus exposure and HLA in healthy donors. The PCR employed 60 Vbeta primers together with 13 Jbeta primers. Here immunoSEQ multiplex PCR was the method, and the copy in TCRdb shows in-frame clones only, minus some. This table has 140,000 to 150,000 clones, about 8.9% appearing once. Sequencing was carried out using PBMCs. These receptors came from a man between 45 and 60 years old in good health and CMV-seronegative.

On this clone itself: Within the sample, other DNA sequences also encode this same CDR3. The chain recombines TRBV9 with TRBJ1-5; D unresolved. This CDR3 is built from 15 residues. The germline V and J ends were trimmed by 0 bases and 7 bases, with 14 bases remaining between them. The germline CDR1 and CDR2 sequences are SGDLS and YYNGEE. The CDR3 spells CASSVGGGLNQPQHF. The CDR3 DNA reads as TGTGCCAGCAGCGTAGGGGGAGGCCTCAACCAGCCCCAGCATTTT.

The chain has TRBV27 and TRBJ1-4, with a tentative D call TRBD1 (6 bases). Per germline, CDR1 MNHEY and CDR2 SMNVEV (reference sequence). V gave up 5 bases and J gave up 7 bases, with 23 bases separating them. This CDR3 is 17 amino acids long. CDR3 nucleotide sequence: TGTGCCAGCAGTCCAAACTCCCCCGGGGGGCGGGTTGAAAAACTGTTTTTT. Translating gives CASSPNSPGGRVEKLFF.

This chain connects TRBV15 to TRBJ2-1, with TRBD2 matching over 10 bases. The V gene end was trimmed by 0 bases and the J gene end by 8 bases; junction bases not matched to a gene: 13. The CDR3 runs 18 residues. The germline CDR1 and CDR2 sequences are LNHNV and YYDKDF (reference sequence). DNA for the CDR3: TGTGCCACCAGCAGAGAGGCCCAGACTAGCGGGCCTCAGGATGAGCAGTTCTTC. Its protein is CATSREAQTSGPQDEQFF.

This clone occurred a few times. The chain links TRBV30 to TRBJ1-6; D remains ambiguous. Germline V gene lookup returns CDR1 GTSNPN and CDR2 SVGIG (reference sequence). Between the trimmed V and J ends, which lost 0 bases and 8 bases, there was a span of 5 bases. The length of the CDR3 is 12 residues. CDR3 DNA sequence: TGTGCCTGGAGTGTCGGGGATTCACCCCTCCACTTT. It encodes CAWSVGDSPLHF.

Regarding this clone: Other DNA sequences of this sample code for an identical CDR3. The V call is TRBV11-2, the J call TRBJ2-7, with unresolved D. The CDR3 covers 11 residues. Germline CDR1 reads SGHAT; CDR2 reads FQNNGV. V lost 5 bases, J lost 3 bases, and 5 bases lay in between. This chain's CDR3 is CASSRSYEQYF. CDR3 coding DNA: TGTGCCAGCAGCCGTAGCTACGAGCAGTACTTC.

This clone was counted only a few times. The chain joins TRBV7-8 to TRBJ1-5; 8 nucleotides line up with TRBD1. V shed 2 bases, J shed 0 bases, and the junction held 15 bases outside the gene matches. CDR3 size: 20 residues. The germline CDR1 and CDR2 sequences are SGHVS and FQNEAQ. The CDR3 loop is CASSLSEAWTGRSSNQPQHF. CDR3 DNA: TGTGCCAGCAGCTTATCCGAAGCCTGGACAGGGAGGTCTAGCAATCAGCCCCAGCATTTT.

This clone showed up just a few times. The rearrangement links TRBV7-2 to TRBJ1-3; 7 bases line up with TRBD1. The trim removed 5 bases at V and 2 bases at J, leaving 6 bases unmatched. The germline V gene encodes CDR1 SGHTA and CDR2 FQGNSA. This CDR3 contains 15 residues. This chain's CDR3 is CASSRGTVPGNTIYF. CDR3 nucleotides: TGTGCCAGCAGCCGCGGGACAGTCCCTGGAAACACCATATATTTT.

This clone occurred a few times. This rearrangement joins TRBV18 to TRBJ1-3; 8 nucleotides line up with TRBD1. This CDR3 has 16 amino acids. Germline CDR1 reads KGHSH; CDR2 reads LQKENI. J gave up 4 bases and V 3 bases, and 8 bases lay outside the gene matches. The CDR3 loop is CASSPKTGDLGNTIYF. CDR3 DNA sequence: TGTGCCAGCTCACCCAAGACAGGGGACTTAGGAAACACCATATATTTT.

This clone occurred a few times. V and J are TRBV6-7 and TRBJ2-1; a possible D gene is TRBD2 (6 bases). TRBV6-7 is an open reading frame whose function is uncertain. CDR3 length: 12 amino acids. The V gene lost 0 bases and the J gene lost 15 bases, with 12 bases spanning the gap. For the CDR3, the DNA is TGTGCCAGCAGTTACTCCGGGGGAGAAGGGTTCTTC. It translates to CASSYSGGEGFF.

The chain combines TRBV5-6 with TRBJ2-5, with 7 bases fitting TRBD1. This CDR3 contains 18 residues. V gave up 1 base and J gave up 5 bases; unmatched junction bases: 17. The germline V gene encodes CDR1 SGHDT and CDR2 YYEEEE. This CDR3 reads CASSLRQGVFAAGETQYF. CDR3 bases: TGTGCCAGCAGCTTGCGACAGGGCGTATTCGCGGCCGGTGAGACCCAGTACTTC.

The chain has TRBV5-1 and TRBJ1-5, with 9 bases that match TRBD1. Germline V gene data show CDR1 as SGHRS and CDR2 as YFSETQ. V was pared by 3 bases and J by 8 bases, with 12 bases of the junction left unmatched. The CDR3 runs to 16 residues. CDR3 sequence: CASSWGPGQGLKPQHF. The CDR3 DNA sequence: TGCGCCAGCAGCTGGGGCCCGGGACAGGGATTGAAGCCCCAGCATTTT.

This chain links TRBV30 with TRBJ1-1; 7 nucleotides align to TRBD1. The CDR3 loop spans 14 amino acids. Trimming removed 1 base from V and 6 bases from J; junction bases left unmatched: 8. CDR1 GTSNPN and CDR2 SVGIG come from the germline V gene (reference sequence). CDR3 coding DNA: TGTGCCTGGAGTGCAGGGGGTGTCGTGGCTGAAGCTTTCTTT. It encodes CAWSAGGVVAEAFF.

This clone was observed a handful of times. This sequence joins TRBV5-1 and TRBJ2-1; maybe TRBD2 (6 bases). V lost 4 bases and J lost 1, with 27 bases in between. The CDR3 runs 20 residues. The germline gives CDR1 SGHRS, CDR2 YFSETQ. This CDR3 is CASSLPSGPGTRFSYNEQFF. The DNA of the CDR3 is TGCGCCAGCAGCCTCCCCTCTGGCCCCGGGACTCGGTTTTCCTACAATGAGCAGTTCTTC.

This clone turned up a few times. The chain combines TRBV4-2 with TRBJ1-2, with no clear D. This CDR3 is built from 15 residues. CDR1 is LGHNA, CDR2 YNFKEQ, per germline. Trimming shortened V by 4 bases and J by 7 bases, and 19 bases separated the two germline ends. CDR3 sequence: CASSPDGNRPTGYTF. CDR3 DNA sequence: TGTGCCAGCAGCCCAGACGGGAACCGTCCCACTGGCTACACCTTC.

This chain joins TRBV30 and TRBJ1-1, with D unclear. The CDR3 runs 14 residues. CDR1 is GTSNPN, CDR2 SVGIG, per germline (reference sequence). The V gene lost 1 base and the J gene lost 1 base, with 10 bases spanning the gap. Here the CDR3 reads CAWSAGVSNTEAFF. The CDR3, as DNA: TGTGCCTGGAGTGCCGGGGTTTCGAACACTGAAGCTTTCTTT.

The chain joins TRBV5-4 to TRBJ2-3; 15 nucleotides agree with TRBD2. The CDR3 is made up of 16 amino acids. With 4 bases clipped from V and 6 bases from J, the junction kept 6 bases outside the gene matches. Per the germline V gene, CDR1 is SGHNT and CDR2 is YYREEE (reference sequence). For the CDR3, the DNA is TGTGCCAGCAGCGGGACTAGCGGGGGGCCGGGGGATACGCAGTATTTT. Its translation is CASSGTSGGPGDTQYF.

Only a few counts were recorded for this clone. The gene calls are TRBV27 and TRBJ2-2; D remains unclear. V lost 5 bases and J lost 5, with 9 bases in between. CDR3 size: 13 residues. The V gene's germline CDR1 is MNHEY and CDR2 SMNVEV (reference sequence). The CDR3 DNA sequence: TGTGCCAGCAGTCTTCTAGGAACCGGGGAGCTGTTTTTT. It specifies CASSLLGTGELFF.

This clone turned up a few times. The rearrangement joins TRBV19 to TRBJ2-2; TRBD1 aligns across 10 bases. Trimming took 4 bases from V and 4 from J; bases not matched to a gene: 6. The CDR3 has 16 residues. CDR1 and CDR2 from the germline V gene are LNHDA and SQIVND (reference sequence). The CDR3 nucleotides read TGTGCCAGTAGTACTCGACAGGGGGCAGCCACCGGGGAGCTGTTTTTT. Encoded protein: CASSTRQGAATGELFF. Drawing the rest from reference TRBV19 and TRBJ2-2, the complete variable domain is DGGITQSPKYLFRKEGQNVTLSCEQNLNHDAMYWYRQDPGQGLRLIYYSQIVNDFQKGDIAEGYSVSREKKESFPLTVTSAQKNPTAFYLCASSTRQGAATGELFFGEGSRLTVL.

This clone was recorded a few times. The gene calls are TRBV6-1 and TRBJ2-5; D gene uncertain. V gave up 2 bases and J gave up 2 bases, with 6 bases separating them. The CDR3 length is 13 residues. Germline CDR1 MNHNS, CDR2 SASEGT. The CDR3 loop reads CASSERDQETQYF. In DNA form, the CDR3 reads TGTGCCAGCAGTGAAAGAGATCAAGAGACCCAGTACTTC.

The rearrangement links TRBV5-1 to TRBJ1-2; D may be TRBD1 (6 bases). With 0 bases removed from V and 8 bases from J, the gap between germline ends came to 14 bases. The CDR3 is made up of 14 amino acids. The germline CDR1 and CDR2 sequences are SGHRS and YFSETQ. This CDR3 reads CASSLDKAGGGYTF. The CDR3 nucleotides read TGCGCCAGCAGCTTGGATAAGGCGGGGGGCGGCTACACCTTC.

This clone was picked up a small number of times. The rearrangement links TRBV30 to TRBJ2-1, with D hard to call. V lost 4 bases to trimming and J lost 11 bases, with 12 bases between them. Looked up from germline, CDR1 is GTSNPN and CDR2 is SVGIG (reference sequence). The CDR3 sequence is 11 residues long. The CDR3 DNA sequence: TGTGCCTGGACCCTGAAATGGCAGCAGTTCTTC. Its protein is CAWTLKWQQFF. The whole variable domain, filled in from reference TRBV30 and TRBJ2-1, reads SQTIHQWPATLVQPVGSPLSLECTVEGTSNPNLYWYRQAAGRGLQLLFYSVGIGQISSEVPQNLSASRPQDRQFILSSKKLLLSDSGFYLCAWTLKWQQFFGPGTRLTVL.

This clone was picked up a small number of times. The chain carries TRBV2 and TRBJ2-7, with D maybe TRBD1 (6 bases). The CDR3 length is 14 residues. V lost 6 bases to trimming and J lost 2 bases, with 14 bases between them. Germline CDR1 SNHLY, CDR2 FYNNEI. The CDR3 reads CASSWGTKTYEQYF. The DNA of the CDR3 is TGTGCCAGCAGCTGGGGGACAAAGACCTACGAGCAGTACTTC.